This T cell receptor beta chain was identified during a study of blood T cell repertoires in COVID-19. Study at large: Acute and convalescent COVID-19 specimens originated in the United States, Italy and Spain.

Germline V gives CDR1 MGHRA, CDR2 YSYEKL. Trimming cost V 5 bases and J 13 bases, with 18 bases left between them. The CDR3 sequence is 14 residues long. Assay used: immunoSEQ multiplex PCR; TCRdb lists only in-frame clones, some missing. The sample includes 65,000 or so clones, around 74% of them seen just once. The sequence was collected from a woman aged 50 to 60 with active or convalescent COVID-19. V gene TRBV4-1 combines with J gene TRBJ1-6; perhaps TRBD1 as D (6 bases). Source material: peripheral blood. This chain's CDR3 is CASSSRDTPAPLHF. In nucleotides, the CDR3 is TGCGCCAGCAGCTCCAGGGACACGCCGGCCCCCCTCCACTTT.